The clone carrying this T cell receptor beta chain was detected only a few times. The length of the CDR3 is 16 residues. Trimming took off 0 bases at V and 2 bases at J, with 15 bases between the two ends. Per germline, CDR1 SGDLS and CDR2 YYNGEE. This sample is part of a study of T cells in Graves' hyperthyroidism and ophthalmopathy. The PBMCs were taken from 10 ml of fresh peripheral blood. RNA transcripts served as the template for amplifying TCR beta CDR3 regions. The HTBI primer set was used in a first-round RT-PCR of the TCR CDR3. TCRdb used MiXCR to reprocess the multiplex PCR reads, holding one entry per CDR3 protein. The table lists around 560,000 distinct CDR3 sequences, roughly 17% of them singletons.

The chain recombines TRBV9 with TRBJ2-7, with D possibly matching TRBD1 (5 bases). The specimen was blood. This clonotype was sampled from a woman between 18 and 29 years old with Graves' hyperthyroidism. The CDR3 coding sequence is TGTGCCAGCAGCGTAGCTACCAGGGTTCCTCCCTACGAGCAGTACTTC. This sequence encodes CASSVATRVPPYEQYF.